The clone carrying this T cell receptor beta chain was counted between two and nine times. TCRdb re-called the reads with MiXCR, one entry per CDR3 protein. Among approximately 19,000 distinct CDR3 sequences listed, about a tenth were seen once. The CDR3 runs 16 residues. J gave up 5 bases and V 1 base, and 5 bases lay outside the gene matches. Germline V gene sequence: CDR1 SGHVS, CDR2 FQNEAQ. The sample is drawn from a study of type 1 regulatory T cells. The chain links TRBV7-8 to TRBJ1-4; TRBD1 aligns across 9 bases. The sequenced material came from CD4+ T cells, either the whole sample or a sorted fraction (not recorded which). This receptor was taken from a human donor in good health. CDR3 nucleotides: TGTGCCAGCAGCTTAGGGACAGGGGCCCAAAATGAAAAACTGTTTTTT. Translating it yields CASSLGTGAQNEKLFF.